Each of the 3 T cell receptor beta chains below was sequenced from the same sample in a study of cytomegalovirus exposure and HLA in healthy donors. PCR amplification relied on 60 Vbeta primers (plus 13 Jbeta primers). Produced via immunoSEQ multiplex PCR; TCRdb's table is partial and in-frame only. The sample includes roughly 180,000 clones, around 79% of them seen just once. The sample comprised PBMCs. These receptors all stem from a man in his fifties in good health and CMV-seropositive.

This clone has more than one count but fewer than ten. The J gene is TRBJ2-2, the V gene TRBV4-1; 7 bases are a match to TRBD2. Germline-derived CDR1 and CDR2 are MGHRA and YSYEKL. After removal of 1 base from V and 3 bases from J, the junction contained 5 bases not matched to a gene. The CDR3 loop spans 16 amino acids. DNA of the CDR3: TGCGCCAGCAGCCAAGGAACTAGCGAGTACACCGGGGAGCTGTTTTTT. Translation: CASSQGTSEYTGELFF.

The CDR3 bases are TGTGCCAGCAGCTTGGAATCGGGGGAAAGAGGCAATCAGCCCCAGCATTTT. Protein: CASSLESGERGNQPQHF. The chain joins TRBV5-5 to TRBJ1-5; a weak D match, TRBD1 (5 bases). CDR1 is SGHKS, CDR2 YYEKEE, per germline (reference sequence). This CDR3 spans 17 amino acids. V was shortened by 0 bases and J by 2 bases, with 15 bases between the two germline ends.

The chain combines TRBV6-6 with TRBJ2-7; 9 bases match TRBD2. Germline lookup yields CDR1 MNHNY and CDR2 SVGAGI (reference sequence). J gave up 4 bases and V 2 bases, and 6 bases lay outside the gene matches. The CDR3 totals 15 residues. The CDR3, as DNA: TGTGCCAGCAGTTACGGAGGCGGGGGGGCTTACGAGCAGTACGTC. Translation gives CASSYGGGGAYEQYV.